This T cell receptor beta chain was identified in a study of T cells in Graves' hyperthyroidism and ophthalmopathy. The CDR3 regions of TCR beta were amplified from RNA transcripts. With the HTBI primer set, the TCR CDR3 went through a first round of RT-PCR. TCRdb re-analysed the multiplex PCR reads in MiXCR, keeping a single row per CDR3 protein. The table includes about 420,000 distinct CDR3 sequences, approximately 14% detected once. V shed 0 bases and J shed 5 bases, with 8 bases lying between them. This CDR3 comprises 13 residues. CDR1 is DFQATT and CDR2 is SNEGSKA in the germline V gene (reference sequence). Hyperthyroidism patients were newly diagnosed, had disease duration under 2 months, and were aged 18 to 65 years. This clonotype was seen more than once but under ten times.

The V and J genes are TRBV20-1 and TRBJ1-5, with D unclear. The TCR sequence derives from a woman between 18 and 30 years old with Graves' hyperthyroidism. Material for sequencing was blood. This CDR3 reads CSARDRQYQPQHF. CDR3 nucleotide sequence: TGCAGTGCTAGAGATCGGCAGTATCAGCCCCAGCATTTT.